This T cell receptor (beta chain) was identified during a study of regulatory T cells in long-lasting Graves disease. Described time point: persistent/refractory GD, antithyroid drugs over 5 years with positive TRAb. There was RNA extracted from PBMCs, and the TCR library was made from it. CDR3 length: 13 amino acids. Deletions cut 3 bases from V and 9 bases from J, with 12 bases between. Germline V CDR1 and CDR2: MDHEN, SYDVKM. This clonotype appeared many times. Building of the TCR beta libraries involved iRepertoire HTBI primers and Arm-PCR of CDR3 regions. TCRdb independently ran MiXCR on the multiplex PCR reads; one entry per CDR3 protein. The sample shows around 400,000 distinct CDR3 sequences, about 23% of them seen only once.

The V call is TRBV28, the J call TRBJ1-5; D is unresolved. The material sequenced was peripheral blood mononuclear cells (PBMCs), taken when the disease was refractory, from a patient treated with antithyroid drugs. The receptor comes from a middle-aged woman with Graves disease. The CDR3 here is CASSFRVLGPQHF. The DNA for the CDR3 is TGTGCCAGCAGTTTCCGGGTTTTGGGGCCCCAGCATTTT. Complete variable domain (other parts from reference TRBV28 and TRBJ1-5): DVKVTQSSRYLVKRTGEKVFLECVQDMDHENMFWYRQDPGLGLRLIYFSYDVKMKEKGDIPEGYSVSREKKERFSLILESASTNQTSMYLCASSFRVLGPQHFGDGTRLSIL.